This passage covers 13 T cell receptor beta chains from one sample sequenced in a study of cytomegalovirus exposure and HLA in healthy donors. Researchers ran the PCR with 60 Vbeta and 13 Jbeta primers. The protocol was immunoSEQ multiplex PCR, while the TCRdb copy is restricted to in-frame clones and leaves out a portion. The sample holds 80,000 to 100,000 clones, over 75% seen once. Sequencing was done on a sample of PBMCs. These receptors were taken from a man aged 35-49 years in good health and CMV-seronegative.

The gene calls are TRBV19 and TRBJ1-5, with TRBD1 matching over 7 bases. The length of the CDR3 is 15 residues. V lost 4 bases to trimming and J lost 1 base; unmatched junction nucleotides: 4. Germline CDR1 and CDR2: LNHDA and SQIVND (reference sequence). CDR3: CASSRLQGSNQPQHF. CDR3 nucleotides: TGTGCCAGTAGTAGGCTACAGGGGAGCAATCAGCCCCAGCATTTT.

The CDR3 sequence: CASSVADGTGYGYTF. The DNA of the CDR3 is TGTGCCAGCAGCGTAGCGGACGGGACAGGCTATGGCTACACCTTC. The chain joins TRBV9 to TRBJ1-2; 8 bases align to TRBD1. Unmatched junction bases numbered 5, after V lost 0 bases and J lost 4 bases. Germline lookup yields CDR1 SGDLS and CDR2 YYNGEE. CDR3 length: 15 amino acids.

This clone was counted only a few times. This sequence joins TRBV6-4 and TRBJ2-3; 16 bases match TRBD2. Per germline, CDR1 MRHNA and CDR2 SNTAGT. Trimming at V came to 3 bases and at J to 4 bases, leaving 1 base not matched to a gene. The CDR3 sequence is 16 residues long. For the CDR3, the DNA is TGTGCCAGCAGTGAGGGGACTAGCGGGGGGGCAGATACGCAGTATTTT. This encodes CASSEGTSGGADTQYF.

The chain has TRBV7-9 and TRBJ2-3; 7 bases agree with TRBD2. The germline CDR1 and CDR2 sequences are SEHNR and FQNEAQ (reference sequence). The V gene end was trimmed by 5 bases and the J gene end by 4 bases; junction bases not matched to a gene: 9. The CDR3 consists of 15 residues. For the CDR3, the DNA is TGTGCCAGCAGCCCGACTAGCAAGAAGGCAGATACGCAGTATTTT. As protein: CASSPTSKKADTQYF. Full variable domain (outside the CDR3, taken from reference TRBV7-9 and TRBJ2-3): DTGVSQNPRHKITKRGQNVTFRCDPISEHNRLYWYRQTLGQGPEFLTYFQNEAQLEKSRLLSDRFSAERPKGSFSTLEIQRTEQGDSAMYLCASSPTSKKADTQYFGPGTRLTVL.

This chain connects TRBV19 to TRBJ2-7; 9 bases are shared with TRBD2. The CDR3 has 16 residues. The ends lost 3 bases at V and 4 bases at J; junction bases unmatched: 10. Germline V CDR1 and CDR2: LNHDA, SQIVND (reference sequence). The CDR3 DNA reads TGTGCCAGTAGTATCTCAGAGCGGGAGGCCAAGTACGAGCAGTACTTC. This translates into CASSISEREAKYEQYF.

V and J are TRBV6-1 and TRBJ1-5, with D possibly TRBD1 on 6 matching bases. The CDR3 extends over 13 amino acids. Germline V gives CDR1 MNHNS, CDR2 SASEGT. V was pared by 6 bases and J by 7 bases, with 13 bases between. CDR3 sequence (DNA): TGTGCCAGCAGGAAGGGGGTGGGACAGCCCCAGCATTTT. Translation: CASRKGVGQPQHF.

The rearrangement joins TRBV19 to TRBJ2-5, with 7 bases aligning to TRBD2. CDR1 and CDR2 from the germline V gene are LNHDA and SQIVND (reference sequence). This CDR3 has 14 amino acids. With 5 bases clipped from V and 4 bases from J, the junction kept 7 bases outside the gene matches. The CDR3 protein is CASSVSGGRETQYF. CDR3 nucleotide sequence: TGTGCCAGTAGTGTTAGTGGCGGGAGAGAGACCCAGTACTTC. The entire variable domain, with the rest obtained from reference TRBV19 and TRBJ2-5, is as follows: DGGITQSPKYLFRKEGQNVTLSCEQNLNHDAMYWYRQDPGQGLRLIYYSQIVNDFQKGDIAEGYSVSREKKESFPLTVTSAQKNPTAFYLCASSVSGGRETQYFGPGTRLLVL.

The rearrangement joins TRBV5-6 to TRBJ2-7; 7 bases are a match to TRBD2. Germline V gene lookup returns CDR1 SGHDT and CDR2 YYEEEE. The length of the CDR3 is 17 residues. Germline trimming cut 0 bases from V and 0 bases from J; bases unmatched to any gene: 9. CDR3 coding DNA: TGTGCCAGCAGCTTGGCAGCGGGATCTCTTTCCTCCTACGAGCAGTACTTC. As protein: CASSLAAGSLSSYEQYF.

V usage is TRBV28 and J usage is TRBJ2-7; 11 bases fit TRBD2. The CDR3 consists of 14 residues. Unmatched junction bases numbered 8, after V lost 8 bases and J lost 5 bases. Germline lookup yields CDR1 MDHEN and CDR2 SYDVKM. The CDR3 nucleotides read TGTGCCAGCGGGTTAGCGGGGGGGCCCCACGAGCAGTACTTC. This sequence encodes CASGLAGGPHEQYF.

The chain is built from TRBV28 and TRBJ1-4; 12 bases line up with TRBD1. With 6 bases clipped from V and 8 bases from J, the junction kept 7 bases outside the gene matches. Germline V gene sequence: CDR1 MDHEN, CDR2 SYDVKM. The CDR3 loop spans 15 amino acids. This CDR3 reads CASRSIGTGGEKLFF. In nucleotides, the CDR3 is TGTGCCAGCAGGTCTATTGGGACAGGGGGCGAAAAACTGTTTTTT.

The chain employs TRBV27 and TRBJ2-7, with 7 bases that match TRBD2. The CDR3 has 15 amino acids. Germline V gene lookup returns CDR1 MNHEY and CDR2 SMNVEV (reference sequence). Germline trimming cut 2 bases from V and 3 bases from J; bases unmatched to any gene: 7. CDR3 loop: CASSLSGEKIYEQYF. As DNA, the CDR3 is TGTGCCAGCAGTTTAAGCGGGGAAAAGATCTACGAGCAGTACTTC.

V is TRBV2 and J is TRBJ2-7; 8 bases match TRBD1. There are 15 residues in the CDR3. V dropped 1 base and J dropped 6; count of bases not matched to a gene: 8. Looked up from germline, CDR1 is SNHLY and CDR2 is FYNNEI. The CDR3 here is CASSEEGRGLAEQYF. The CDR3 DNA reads TGTGCCAGCAGTGAAGAGGGCAGGGGGCTGGCCGAGCAGTACTTC.

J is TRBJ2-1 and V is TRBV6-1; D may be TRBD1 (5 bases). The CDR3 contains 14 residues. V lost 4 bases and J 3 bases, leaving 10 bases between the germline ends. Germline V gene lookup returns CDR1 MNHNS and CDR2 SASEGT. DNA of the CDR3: TGTGCCAGCAGTGGAGTACAGGTCTACAATGAGCAGTTCTTC. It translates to CASSGVQVYNEQFF.